A selection of T cell receptor beta chains follows, all from one sample in a study of shared clonotypes between healthy human individuals. This table comes from immunoSEQ multiplex PCR, and its TCRdb copy is limited to in-frame clones, with some not included. The profile shows about 1.1 million clones, 77% of them singletons. The specimen was memory CD4+ T cells from PBMCs. The source is a man in his late teens or twenties in good health. Some clones in this sample may be carry-over from other donors' samples. The CDR3 runs from the conserved cysteine through the conserved F or W. Each record gives: clone size, D gene, J gene, CDR3 length, V gene, CDR3 protein, CDR3 DNA. The D gene is left open where the match is weak. The listing skips clone size in some rows; elsewhere it reads once, few, many or a size class.

clone_size: -
d_call: -
j_call: TRBJ1-1
cdr3_length: 15
v_call: TRBV29-1
cdr3_aa: CSGGPGQGANTEAFF
cdr3_nt: TGCAGCGGAGGACCCGGACAAGGGGCTAACACTGAAGCTTTCTTT

clone_size: few
d_call: -
j_call: TRBJ1-5
cdr3_length: 14
v_call: TRBV19
cdr3_aa: CASKGGSRNQPQHF
cdr3_nt: TGTGCCAGTAAGGGGGGTAGCCGCAATCAGCCCCAGCATTTT

clone_size: -
d_call: TRBD2
j_call: TRBJ2-2
cdr3_length: 18
v_call: TRBV4-1
cdr3_aa: CASSHPGLAGGGTGELFF
cdr3_nt: TGCGCCAGCAGCCACCCCGGACTAGCGGGAGGAGGCACCGGGGAGCTGTTTTTT

clone_size: -
d_call: TRBD1
j_call: TRBJ2-1
cdr3_length: 15
v_call: TRBV7-9
cdr3_aa: CASSFGTGGLGEQFF
cdr3_nt: TGTGCCAGCAGCTTCGGGACAGGGGGCCTGGGTGAGCAGTTCTTC

clone_size: -
d_call: -
j_call: TRBJ2-3
cdr3_length: 14
v_call: TRBV7-8
cdr3_aa: CASSATGREDTQYF
cdr3_nt: TGTGCCAGCAGCGCCACAGGGCGGGAAGATACGCAGTATTTT

clone_size: few
d_call: -
j_call: TRBJ1-4
cdr3_length: 16
v_call: TRBV15
cdr3_aa: CATSGGSGTHVEKLFF
cdr3_nt: TGTGCCACCAGCGGGGGGTCTGGGACCCACGTTGAAAAACTGTTTTTT

clone_size: once
d_call: -
j_call: TRBJ2-3
cdr3_length: 12
v_call: TRBV28
cdr3_aa: CASSEYTDTQYF
cdr3_nt: TGTGCCAGCAGTGAGTACACAGATACGCAGTATTTT

clone_size: -
d_call: TRBD1
j_call: TRBJ1-1
cdr3_length: 13
v_call: TRBV30
cdr3_aa: CAWSVDRGTEAFF
cdr3_nt: TGTGCCTGGAGTGTTGACAGGGGGACTGAAGCTTTCTTT

clone_size: -
d_call: TRBD1
j_call: TRBJ1-1
cdr3_length: 14
v_call: TRBV10-1
cdr3_aa: CASSSNRDRREAFF
cdr3_nt: TGCGCCAGCAGCTCCAACCGGGACAGGCGTGAAGCTTTCTTT

clone_size: -
d_call: -
j_call: TRBJ2-1
cdr3_length: 13
v_call: TRBV6-5
cdr3_aa: CASSQNRGLEQFF
cdr3_nt: TGTGCCAGCAGTCAAAACAGGGGACTTGAGCAGTTCTTC

clone_size: once
d_call: -
j_call: TRBJ1-3
cdr3_length: 16
v_call: TRBV6-6
cdr3_aa: CASSYDGVSGGNTIYF
cdr3_nt: TGTGCCAGCAGTTACGATGGGGTTTCGGGTGGAAACACCATATATTTT

clone_size: once
d_call: -
j_call: TRBJ2-1
cdr3_length: 17
v_call: TRBV9
cdr3_aa: CASSVAGGRSSYNEQFF
cdr3_nt: TGTGCCAGCAGCGTAGCTGGAGGTAGAAGCTCCTACAATGAGCAGTTCTTC

clone_size: -
d_call: -
j_call: TRBJ2-5
cdr3_length: 16
v_call: TRBV30
cdr3_aa: CAWSVLGLDRLETQYF
cdr3_nt: TGTGCCTGGAGTGTATTGGGTCTGGACCGCCTAGAGACCCAGTACTTC

clone_size: -
d_call: -
j_call: TRBJ2-6
cdr3_length: 15
v_call: TRBV4-3
cdr3_aa: CASSHGGTGANVLTF
cdr3_nt: TGCGCCAGCAGCCACGGAGGAACTGGGGCCAACGTCCTGACTTTC

clone_size: -
d_call: -
j_call: TRBJ1-3
cdr3_length: 15
v_call: TRBV7-2
cdr3_aa: CASSFVTGQGNTIYF
cdr3_nt: TGTGCCAGCAGCTTCGTCACAGGACAGGGAAACACCATATATTTT

clone_size: -
d_call: TRBD2
j_call: TRBJ2-2
cdr3_length: 15
v_call: TRBV19
cdr3_aa: CASSLTSGNTGELFF
cdr3_nt: TGTGCCAGTAGCCTGACTAGCGGGAACACCGGGGAGCTGTTTTTT

clone_size: -
d_call: -
j_call: TRBJ2-1
cdr3_length: 17
v_call: TRBV4-1
cdr3_aa: CASSHASGRGTYNEQFF
cdr3_nt: TGCGCCAGCAGCCACGCGAGCGGCAGGGGAACCTACAATGAGCAGTTCTTC

clone_size: -
d_call: -
j_call: TRBJ1-2
cdr3_length: 15
v_call: TRBV6-5
cdr3_aa: CASSYSNREGDGYTF
cdr3_nt: TGTGCCAGCAGTTACTCGAATAGGGAGGGGGATGGCTACACCTTC

clone_size: -
d_call: TRBD2
j_call: TRBJ2-5
cdr3_length: 16
v_call: TRBV14
cdr3_aa: CASSQFGTSGRETQYF
cdr3_nt: TGTGCCAGCAGCCAGTTTGGGACTAGCGGGAGAGAGACCCAGTACTTC

clone_size: -
d_call: -
j_call: TRBJ2-1
cdr3_length: 13
v_call: TRBV7-3
cdr3_aa: CASSFARDNEQFF
cdr3_nt: TGTGCCAGCAGCTTTGCCAGGGACAATGAGCAGTTCTTC

clone_size: once
d_call: -
j_call: TRBJ2-3
cdr3_length: 14
v_call: TRBV9
cdr3_aa: CASSVRERTDTQYF
cdr3_nt: TGTGCCAGCAGCGTACGGGAGCGGACAGATACGCAGTATTTT

clone_size: -
d_call: TRBD2
j_call: TRBJ2-3
cdr3_length: 18
v_call: TRBV27
cdr3_aa: CASAGTGLAGGHADTQYF
cdr3_nt: TGTGCCAGCGCTGGGACAGGACTAGCGGGAGGGCATGCAGATACGCAGTATTTT

clone_size: -
d_call: -
j_call: TRBJ2-5
cdr3_length: 16
v_call: TRBV7-2
cdr3_aa: CASSLTPGPPGETQYF
cdr3_nt: TGTGCCAGCAGCTTAACCCCAGGGCCCCCGGGGGAGACCCAGTACTTC

clone_size: once
d_call: -
j_call: TRBJ1-6
cdr3_length: 13
v_call: TRBV5-1
cdr3_aa: CASSLRLTSPLHF
cdr3_nt: TGCGCCAGCAGCTTAAGGTTGACTTCACCCCTCCACTTT

clone_size: -
d_call: TRBD1
j_call: TRBJ1-2
cdr3_length: 15
v_call: TRBV5-8
cdr3_aa: CASRKRQGGNYGYTF
cdr3_nt: TGTGCCAGCAGGAAACGACAGGGGGGTAACTATGGCTACACCTTC

clone_size: once
d_call: -
j_call: TRBJ2-5
cdr3_length: 14
v_call: TRBV5-1
cdr3_aa: CASSFGWGQETQYF
cdr3_nt: TGCGCCAGCAGCTTTGGATGGGGACAAGAGACCCAGTACTTC

clone_size: once
d_call: TRBD1
j_call: TRBJ1-3
cdr3_length: 15
v_call: TRBV28
cdr3_aa: CASSGDPGQGYTIYF
cdr3_nt: TGTGCCAGCAGTGGAGACCCGGGACAGGGATACACCATATATTTT

clone_size: -
d_call: -
j_call: TRBJ1-1
cdr3_length: 13
v_call: TRBV7-2
cdr3_aa: CASSSTLSTEAFF
cdr3_nt: TGTGCCAGCAGCTCCACCCTGTCTACTGAAGCTTTCTTT

clone_size: -
d_call: -
j_call: TRBJ2-5
cdr3_length: 15
v_call: TRBV28
cdr3_aa: CASKLRGGPGRTQYF
cdr3_nt: TGTGCCAGCAAATTAAGGGGTGGGCCCGGGCGGACCCAGTACTTC

clone_size: -
d_call: TRBD1
j_call: TRBJ2-7
cdr3_length: 16
v_call: TRBV5-5
cdr3_aa: CASSLRGQGSSYEQYF
cdr3_nt: TGTGCCAGCAGCTTGCGGGGACAGGGAAGTTCCTACGAGCAGTACTTC

clone_size: -
d_call: -
j_call: TRBJ1-2
cdr3_length: 13
v_call: TRBV19
cdr3_aa: CASRTEVFGGYTF
cdr3_nt: TGTGCCAGCAGGACAGAGGTATTTGGAGGCTACACCTTC

clone_size: -
d_call: TRBD1
j_call: TRBJ1-5
cdr3_length: 14
v_call: TRBV5-4
cdr3_aa: CASSLDRGSQPQHF
cdr3_nt: TGTGCCAGCAGCTTGGACAGGGGAAGTCAGCCCCAGCATTTT

clone_size: -
d_call: -
j_call: TRBJ1-2
cdr3_length: 17
v_call: TRBV27
cdr3_aa: CASSLSLQGRANYGYTF
cdr3_nt: TGTGCCAGCAGTTTATCTCTACAGGGTAGGGCTAACTATGGCTACACCTTC

clone_size: -
d_call: TRBD1
j_call: TRBJ2-7
cdr3_length: 13
v_call: TRBV19
cdr3_aa: CASIGTGELEQYF
cdr3_nt: TGTGCCAGTATTGGGACAGGGGAACTCGAGCAGTACTTC

clone_size: once
d_call: TRBD1
j_call: TRBJ2-7
cdr3_length: 14
v_call: TRBV11-2
cdr3_aa: CASSWGQGAREQYF
cdr3_nt: TGTGCCAGCAGCTGGGGACAGGGGGCGAGGGAGCAGTACTTC

clone_size: -
d_call: -
j_call: TRBJ1-5
cdr3_length: 15
v_call: TRBV6-6
cdr3_aa: CASRREGIGSQPQHF
cdr3_nt: TGTGCCAGCAGAAGGGAGGGAATAGGTAGTCAGCCCCAGCATTTT

clone_size: once
d_call: -
j_call: TRBJ1-4
cdr3_length: 14
v_call: TRBV6-5
cdr3_aa: CASSYSIGGEKLFF
cdr3_nt: TGTGCCAGCAGTTACTCGATCGGTGGAGAAAAACTGTTTTTT

clone_size: -
d_call: -
j_call: TRBJ2-7
cdr3_length: 14
v_call: TRBV7-2
cdr3_aa: CASTSYTSSYEQYF
cdr3_nt: TGTGCCAGCACCTCTTATACTAGCTCCTACGAGCAGTACTTC

clone_size: -
d_call: TRBD2
j_call: TRBJ2-3
cdr3_length: 16
v_call: TRBV9
cdr3_aa: CASSVATSGLGDTQYF
cdr3_nt: TGTGCCAGCAGCGTAGCCACTAGCGGGCTAGGGGATACGCAGTATTTT

clone_size: -
d_call: -
j_call: TRBJ1-4
cdr3_length: 13
v_call: TRBV11-2
cdr3_aa: CASRRVSNEKLFF
cdr3_nt: TGTGCCAGCAGACGGGTCTCTAATGAAAAACTGTTTTTT

clone_size: -
d_call: -
j_call: TRBJ2-1
cdr3_length: 15
v_call: TRBV11-1
cdr3_aa: CASSLWSLTHNEQFF
cdr3_nt: TGTGCCAGCAGCTTATGGAGTTTGACCCACAATGAGCAGTTCTTC

clone_size: few
d_call: TRBD1
j_call: TRBJ2-7
cdr3_length: 14
v_call: TRBV28
cdr3_aa: CASWEGQELYEQYF
cdr3_nt: TGTGCCAGCTGGGAAGGACAGGAGCTCTACGAGCAGTACTTC

clone_size: -
d_call: -
j_call: TRBJ2-5
cdr3_length: 16
v_call: TRBV28
cdr3_aa: CASSFQLGGAQETQYF
cdr3_nt: TGTGCCAGCAGTTTTCAGTTGGGCGGAGCCCAAGAGACCCAGTACTTC

clone_size: -
d_call: -
j_call: TRBJ1-3
cdr3_length: 13
v_call: TRBV6-5
cdr3_aa: CASSYDWLSTIYF
cdr3_nt: TGTGCCAGCAGTTACGACTGGTTAAGCACCATATATTTT

clone_size: once
d_call: -
j_call: TRBJ1-1
cdr3_length: 12
v_call: TRBV5-6
cdr3_aa: CASSSLSTEAFF
cdr3_nt: TGTGCCAGCAGCTCGCTGAGCACTGAAGCTTTCTTT

clone_size: -
d_call: -
j_call: TRBJ2-3
cdr3_length: 13
v_call: TRBV5-6
cdr3_aa: CASSLPPVDTQYF
cdr3_nt: TGTGCCAGCAGCTTACCTCCGGTGGATACGCAGTATTTT

clone_size: -
d_call: TRBD2
j_call: TRBJ2-5
cdr3_length: 14
v_call: TRBV9
cdr3_aa: CASSSGTSGETQYF
cdr3_nt: TGTGCCAGCAGCTCTGGGACTAGCGGAGAGACCCAGTACTTC

clone_size: -
d_call: -
j_call: TRBJ2-2
cdr3_length: 16
v_call: TRBV5-1
cdr3_aa: CASTASWTANTGELFF
cdr3_nt: TGCGCCAGCACCGCGTCCTGGACAGCAAACACCGGGGAGCTGTTTTTT

clone_size: -
d_call: TRBD1
j_call: TRBJ1-2
cdr3_length: 15
v_call: TRBV6-6
cdr3_aa: CASGDPQGADYGYTF
cdr3_nt: TGTGCCAGCGGTGACCCTCAGGGGGCGGACTATGGCTACACCTTC

clone_size: once
d_call: -
j_call: TRBJ1-1
cdr3_length: 15
v_call: TRBV19
cdr3_aa: CASSSKMGGNTEAFF
cdr3_nt: TGTGCCAGTAGTTCCAAAATGGGGGGGAACACTGAAGCTTTCTTT

clone_size: -
d_call: -
j_call: TRBJ2-7
cdr3_length: 14
v_call: TRBV10-3
cdr3_aa: CAISVAGEGNEQYF
cdr3_nt: TGTGCCATCAGTGTAGCAGGGGAAGGGAACGAGCAGTACTTC

clone_size: -
d_call: -
j_call: TRBJ2-5
cdr3_length: 13
v_call: TRBV14
cdr3_aa: CASSQDLGETQYF
cdr3_nt: TGTGCCAGCAGCCAAGATCTTGGAGAGACCCAGTACTTC

clone_size: -
d_call: TRBD2
j_call: TRBJ2-5
cdr3_length: 17
v_call: TRBV19
cdr3_aa: CASSMGGLAGRGETQYF
cdr3_nt: TGTGCCAGTAGTATGGGGGGACTAGCGGGAAGAGGAGAGACCCAGTACTTC

clone_size: -
d_call: -
j_call: TRBJ2-7
cdr3_length: 14
v_call: TRBV6-6
cdr3_aa: CASSYSQGGYEQYF
cdr3_nt: TGTGCCAGCAGTTACTCACAGGGAGGCTACGAGCAGTACTTC

clone_size: -
d_call: -
j_call: TRBJ1-1
cdr3_length: 14
v_call: TRBV7-6
cdr3_aa: CASSLQHLNTEAFF
cdr3_nt: TGTGCCAGCAGCTTACAACACTTGAACACTGAAGCTTTCTTT

clone_size: -
d_call: TRBD2
j_call: TRBJ2-1
cdr3_length: 16
v_call: TRBV5-1
cdr3_aa: CASSGLAGAVPNEQFF
cdr3_nt: TGCGCCAGCAGCGGTTTAGCGGGAGCCGTACCGAATGAGCAGTTCTTC

clone_size: -
d_call: TRBD1
j_call: TRBJ1-2
cdr3_length: 14
v_call: TRBV6-5
cdr3_aa: CASSYRGQGGGYTF
cdr3_nt: TGTGCCAGCAGTTACCGCGGACAGGGGGGCGGCTACACCTTC